This T cell receptor (beta chain) originates from a study of cytotoxic CD8 clonotypes in ibrutinib-treated CLL. Here immunoSEQ multiplex PCR was the method, and the copy in TCRdb shows in-frame clones only, minus some. There are almost 85,000 clones in the sample; around 83% occur only once, and around 5% lies in the top ten. The CDR3 spans 19 residues. Trimming removed 1 base from V and 5 bases from J; junction bases left unmatched: 14. Germline lookup yields CDR1 MNHNS and CDR2 SASEGT. The sequencing here drew on PBMCs, taken before ibrutinib treatment. The chain combines TRBV6-1 with TRBJ2-1, with TRBD2 matching over 10 bases. The receptor's source is a human donor with chronic lymphocytic leukemia. The chain's CDR3 is CASSEDFLASGSADNEQFF. Written as DNA, the CDR3 is TGTGCCAGCAGTGAAGATTTCCTGGCTAGCGGGAGTGCGGACAATGAGCAGTTCTTC.